The 28 T cell receptor beta chains given below trace back to one sample, sequenced in a study of identical twins. TCRdb independently ran MiXCR on the 5' RACE reads; one entry per CDR3 protein. The data hold 130,000 to 150,000 distinct CDR3 sequences, with 3% to 4% observed a single time. Sequenced: memory T cells sorted from blood. These receptors came from a young man in good health.

This clonotype was seen ten or more times. The J gene is TRBJ2-4, the V gene TRBV3-1; no reliable D call. This CDR3 spans 20 amino acids. V lost 0 bases, J lost 1 base, and 22 bases lay in between. Germline loops: CDR1 LGHDT, CDR2 YNNKEL (reference sequence). Here the CDR3 reads CASSQDYDPTAHGAKNIQYF. The CDR3 coding sequence is TGTGCCAGCAGCCAAGATTACGACCCCACAGCCCATGGGGCCAAAAACATTCAGTACTTC.

This clonotype showed up many times. The CDR3 nucleotides are TGTGCCAGCAGTTTGGGGGTCCGTTTAGCCAAAAACATTCAGTACTTC. It yields the protein CASSLGVRLAKNIQYF. The chain employs TRBV28 and TRBJ2-4; D tentatively fits TRBD1 or TRBD2 (5 bases each). Per the germline V gene, CDR1 is MDHEN and CDR2 is SYDVKM. The CDR3 sequence is 16 residues long. The germline V and J ends were trimmed by 3 bases and 0 bases, with 12 bases remaining between them.

This clonotype occurred many times. V and J are TRBV4-2 and TRBJ2-7; 7 bases agree with TRBD1. CDR1 and CDR2 (germline): LGHNA, YNFKEQ. The CDR3 contains 14 residues. J lost 3 bases, V lost 4 bases, and 6 bases had no gene match. The CDR3 nucleotides are TGTGCCAGCAGCCCCAGGGGGTCTGTCTACGAGCAGTACTTC. Translating it yields CASSPRGSVYEQYF.

This clonotype was seen repeatedly, ten times or more. The chain uses TRBV25-1 and TRBJ1-1; a weak D match, TRBD1 (6 bases). Germline V CDR1 and CDR2: MGHDK, SYGVNS. The ends were cut back, 4 bases at V and 3 bases at J, with 12 bases in the middle. The CDR3 consists of 14 residues. CDR3 residues: CASSGRRGDTEAFF. Written as DNA, the CDR3 is TGTGCCAGCAGTGGGCGAAGGGGGGACACTGAAGCTTTCTTT.

In this sample, this clonotype turned up many times. The chain employs TRBV27 and TRBJ2-3; a possible D gene is TRBD2 (7 bases). V dropped 5 bases and J dropped 0 bases, with 15 bases sitting between them. Germline CDR1 MNHEY, CDR2 SMNVEV (reference sequence). The CDR3 length is 16 residues. DNA of the CDR3: TGTGCCAGCAGTCCTACAGGGAGGGTGAGCACAGATACGCAGTATTTT. Its protein product is CASSPTGRVSTDTQYF.

In this sample, this clonotype turned up many times. V is TRBV2 and J is TRBJ1-5, with 7 bases identical to TRBD1. Germline CDR1 reads SNHLY; CDR2 reads FYNNEI. J lost 10 bases, V lost 5 bases, and 11 bases had no gene match. This CDR3 has 14 amino acids. CDR3 bases: TGTGCCAGCAGTATGGGTCTCCAGGGGGTACCCCAGCATTTT. It translates to CASSMGLQGVPQHF.

This clonotype has at least ten counts. The V call is TRBV7-2, the J call TRBJ1-2, with unresolved D. CDR1 is SGHTA, CDR2 FQGNSA, per germline. Trimming took off 4 bases at V and 4 bases at J, with 13 bases between the two ends. This CDR3 is built from 14 residues. CDR3 loop: CASSSRGRSYGYTF. CDR3 coding DNA: TGTGCCAGCAGCTCTCGAGGGCGATCCTATGGCTACACCTTC.

This clonotype has at least ten counts. CDR3 residues: CASRPSAGTQGGQPQHF. The CDR3 DNA sequence: TGTGCCAGCAGGCCTTCGGCCGGGACCCAAGGGGGTCAGCCCCAGCATTTT. The chain recombines TRBV4-2 with TRBJ1-5, with a weak D call TRBD1 (6 bases). The ends were cut back, 6 bases at V and 6 bases at J, with 24 bases in the middle. Germline CDR1 is LGHNA and CDR2 is YNFKEQ. The CDR3 is 17 residues long.

This clonotype was found many times. The CDR3 DNA is TGTGCCAGCAGCTTCGGACAGCCAAATAGCAATCAGCCCCAGCATTTT. Its protein is CASSFGQPNSNQPQHF. The rearrangement links TRBV5-5 to TRBJ1-5, with a possible D match to TRBD1 (6 bases). The CDR3 extends over 16 amino acids. Trimming removed 2 bases from V and 0 bases from J, with 12 bases in between. CDR1 is SGHKS, CDR2 YYEKEE, per germline (reference sequence).

J is TRBJ1-6 and V is TRBV30; 10 nucleotides match TRBD1. The V and J ends lost 5 bases and 6 bases, in that order; junction bases with no gene match: 7. This CDR3 region has 15 residues. Germline loops: CDR1 GTSNPN, CDR2 SVGIG (reference sequence). The CDR3 spells CAWDKRDRGNSPLHF. As DNA, the CDR3 is TGTGCCTGGGATAAGAGGGACAGGGGTAATTCACCCCTCCACTTT.

Many counts were recorded for this clonotype. The rearrangement uses TRBV20-1 and TRBJ1-1, with TRBD1 matching over 9 bases. CDR3 length: 18 residues. Germline V CDR1 and CDR2: DFQATT, SNEGSKA (reference sequence). V trimming: 3 bases; J trimming: 1 base; junction bases outside the gene matches: 15. CDR3 residues: CSASTPLTGGSGNTEAFF. DNA for the CDR3: TGCAGTGCTAGCACCCCTCTGACAGGGGGGTCGGGGAACACTGAAGCTTTCTTT.

At least ten counts were recorded for this clonotype. The J gene is TRBJ1-2, the V gene TRBV7-9; D gene uncertain. The V end was cut by 1 base, the J end by 3 bases, with 9 bases between. Per germline, CDR1 SEHNR and CDR2 FQNEAQ (reference sequence). The CDR3 is 14 residues long. CDR3: CASSLGAPDYGYTF. The CDR3 DNA follows: TGTGCCAGCAGCTTAGGGGCACCCGACTATGGCTACACCTTC.

This clonotype was recorded at least ten times. V usage is TRBV11-2 and J usage is TRBJ1-2; 8 bases line up with TRBD1. Looked up from germline, CDR1 is SGHAT and CDR2 is FQNNGV. The V segment lost 5 bases and the J segment 1 base; nucleotides outside the gene matches: 9. This CDR3 has 16 residues. Written as DNA, the CDR3 is TGTGCCAGCAGCCCACTGGGGACAGGCGTTAACTATGGCTACACCTTC. Its translation is CASSPLGTGVNYGYTF.

This clonotype was seen many times. This sequence joins TRBV24-1 and TRBJ2-3; a weak D match, TRBD2 (5 bases). CDR3 length equals 17 residues. CDR1 and CDR2 (germline): KGHDR, SFDVKD. V was shortened by 0 bases and J by 1 base, with 13 bases between the two germline ends. The CDR3 loop reads CATSDLRGKTGTDTQYF. In DNA, the CDR3 is TGTGCCACCAGTGATTTGAGAGGGAAGACGGGCACAGATACGCAGTATTTT.

This clonotype was detected ten times or more. J is TRBJ1-6 and V is TRBV7-2; D might be TRBD1 (5 bases). Trimming removed 4 bases at V and 7 bases at J, with 14 bases between. Per germline, CDR1 SGHTA and CDR2 FQGNSA. The CDR3 runs 15 residues. The CDR3 bases are TGTGCCAGCAGCTCCAGACAGACGCAGAATTCACCCCTCCACTTT. Amino acids: CASSSRQTQNSPLHF.

This clonotype was recorded at least ten times. V gene TRBV12-3 or TRBV12-4 combines with J gene TRBJ2-2; TRBD2 might be the D (6 bases). V gave up 3 bases and J gave up 6 bases, with 17 bases separating them. CDR3 length equals 16 residues. The CDR3 DNA reads TGTGCCAGCAGTTTCGGTATAAACGGCGGGGCCGGGGAGCTGTTTTTT. Its translation: CASSFGINGGAGELFF.

This clonotype appeared many times. The V call is TRBV20-1, the J call TRBJ1-1; 7 bases agree with TRBD1. J lost 2 bases, V lost 7 bases, and 10 bases had no gene match. Germline CDR1 is DFQATT and CDR2 is SNEGSKA (reference sequence). This CDR3 contains 14 residues. The CDR3 sequence: CSVKSTGANTEAFF. The CDR3 coding sequence is TGCAGTGTGAAATCCACAGGGGCAAACACTGAAGCTTTCTTT.

The table lists this clonotype with many counts. The rearrangement links TRBV7-8 to TRBJ1-1; D gene uncertain. Trimming cost V 3 bases and J 7 bases, with 6 bases left between them. Germline assignment: CDR1 SGHVS and CDR2 FQNEAQ. This CDR3 has 11 amino acids. CDR3: CASSFGGEAFF. The CDR3 region has the DNA TGTGCCAGCAGCTTCGGCGGTGAAGCTTTCTTT. The full variable domain, in which reference TRBV7-8 and TRBJ1-1 provide the parts outside the CDR3, is GAGVSQSPRYKVAKRGQDVALRCDPISGHVSLFWYQQALGQGPEFLTYFQNEAQLDKSGLPSDRFFAERPEGSVSTLKIQRTQQEDSAVYLCASSFGGEAFFGQGTRLTVV.

This clonotype was recorded many times. The J gene is TRBJ2-2, the V gene TRBV20-1, with no clear D. The V and J ends lost 4 bases and 2 bases respectively, with 8 bases between them. Germline values: CDR1 DFQATT, CDR2 SNEGSKA (reference sequence). There are 13 residues in the CDR3. The CDR3 here is CSATSTNTGELFF. The CDR3 DNA is TGCAGTGCTACCTCGACAAACACCGGGGAGCTGTTTTTT.

In its sample, this clonotype was seen many times. The gene calls are TRBV7-2 and TRBJ2-7; 9 positions agree with TRBD1. The junction had 8 bases not matched to a gene; V was cut back by 2 bases and J by 3 bases. The CDR3 loop spans 16 amino acids. Germline V gene data show CDR1 as SGHTA and CDR2 as FQGNSA. The CDR3 loop is CASSLMGSGQGYEQYF. DNA of the CDR3: TGTGCCAGCAGCTTAATGGGTTCGGGACAGGGCTACGAGCAGTACTTC.

In its sample, this clonotype was seen many times. J is TRBJ1-2 and V is TRBV5-1; tentative D call: TRBD1 (5 bases). This CDR3 is 14 amino acids long. Trimming removed 4 bases at V and 9 bases at J, with 19 bases between. Germline values: CDR1 SGHRS, CDR2 YFSETQ. CDR3 in amino acids: CASSDGTAIVSYTF. The CDR3 DNA sequence: TGCGCCAGCAGCGATGGGACCGCCATAGTTAGCTACACCTTC.

At least ten counts were recorded for this clonotype. The gene calls are TRBV3-1 and TRBJ1-4, with D unclear. The V end lost 3 bases, the J end lost 8 bases, and 13 bases lay between the germline ends. CDR3 length: 14 amino acids. CDR1 is LGHDT, CDR2 YNNKEL, per germline (reference sequence). The CDR3 DNA follows: TGTGCCAGCAGCCATTTGAGTCGAGTCGAAAAACTGTTTTTT. Encoded protein: CASSHLSRVEKLFF.

This chain connects TRBV6-2 or TRBV6-3 to TRBJ1-3; 7 bases fit TRBD1. Per the germline V gene, CDR1 is MNHEY and CDR2 is SVGEGT. V lost 2 bases and J lost 0; bases outside the gene matches: 4. The CDR3 covers 16 residues. The CDR3 bases are TGTGCCAGCAGTTACGCGGGACAGCTCTCTGGAAACACCATATATTTT. Protein product: CASSYAGQLSGNTIYF.

In its sample, this clonotype was seen many times. This rearrangement joins TRBV2 to TRBJ2-7; D ambiguous. Deletions cut 4 bases from V and 3 bases from J, with 7 bases between. The CDR3 has 12 residues. Germline CDR1 reads SNHLY; CDR2 reads FYNNEI. CDR3 bases: TGTGCCAGCAGTGGTGGGGTCTACGAGCAGTACTTC. Translation gives CASSGGVYEQYF.

By its share, this clonotype is medium-sized. The J gene is TRBJ2-2, the V gene TRBV12-3 or TRBV12-4; a possible D gene is TRBD1 (5 bases). The V end was cut by 6 bases, the J end by 2 bases, with 19 bases between. The CDR3 spans 17 residues. The CDR3 region has the DNA TGTGCCAGCAGCCCGACAGTCCGAAGTCTCAACACCGGGGAGCTGTTTTTT. Translating it yields CASSPTVRSLNTGELFF.

This clonotype was counted at least ten times. The genes are TRBV16 and TRBJ1-6; TRBD1 might be the D (5 bases). The germline V gene encodes CDR1 KGHSY and CDR2 FQNENV. CDR3 length: 15 residues. The V end was cut by 2 bases, the J end by 9 bases, with 14 bases between. CDR3 in DNA: TGTGCCAGCAGCCAAGGGGGAAGGTCGGGTTCACCCCTCCACTTT. This codes for CASSQGGRSGSPLHF.

This clonotype showed up many times. J is TRBJ2-7 and V is TRBV27; D unclear. The ends were cut back, 8 bases at V and 3 bases at J, with 17 bases in the middle. The CDR3 runs 14 residues. Germline V lookup: CDR1 MNHEY, CDR2 SMNVEV (reference sequence). The CDR3 DNA is TGTGCCAGCTACAAGGGATACAATGACTACGAGCAGTACTTC. Translation: CASYKGYNDYEQYF.

The sample holds many counts of this clonotype. The chain uses TRBV11-2 and TRBJ2-3; D gene unclear. In germline, CDR1 is SGHAT, CDR2 FQNNGV. This CDR3 contains 12 residues. The germline V and J ends were trimmed by 4 bases and 5 bases, with 7 bases remaining between them. The CDR3 bases are TGTGCCAGCAGCTCGTCTCTAGATACGCAGTATTTT. This encodes CASSSSLDTQYF.